This T cell receptor (beta chain) appears in the sequencing data of a study of cytomegalovirus exposure and HLA in healthy donors. With 60 Vbeta and 13 Jbeta primers, the PCR was carried out. TCRdb's table, derived via immunoSEQ multiplex PCR, lists solely in-frame clones and lacks some. This repertoire shows approximately 130,000 clones, roughly 8.8% found once; its top ten account for roughly 7.2%. This clone was seen only a few times. The sample has other DNA sequences that encode this CDR3 too. The CDR3 runs 15 residues. CDR1 is LGHNA, CDR2 YSLEER, per germline. Losses at the gene ends were 3 bases for V and 8 bases for J; bases not matched to a gene: 11.

The receptor was isolated from a middle-aged woman in good health and CMV-seropositive. The V call is TRBV4-3, the J call TRBJ1-2, with 8 bases lining up with TRBD1. The sequencing sample was made of PBMCs. The CDR3 spells CASSQAAIDRGGYTF. The DNA for the CDR3 is TGCGCCAGCAGCCAGGCGGCCATAGACAGGGGCGGCTACACCTTC.